The 9 T cell receptor beta chains presented below share a single source sample, sequenced in a study of T-cell reconstitution after alpha-beta-depleted transplantation in children. It was with unique molecular identifiers that the TCRbeta library was prepared. One entry per CDR3 protein results from TCRdb running MiXCR on the PCR reads. The table lists fewer than 350,000 distinct CDR3 sequences, roughly 9.1% of them singletons. Specimen: PBMCs, collected before TCRalphabeta/CD19-depleted stem cell transplant. All receptors derive from a boy under two years old with acute myeloid leukemia, due to receive a stem cell transplant.

This chain links TRBV28 with TRBJ1-5; D gene ambiguous. There are 12 residues in the CDR3. Deletions cut 4 bases from V and 7 bases from J, with 8 bases between. Germline V gives CDR1 MDHEN, CDR2 SYDVKM. As DNA, the CDR3 is TGTGCCAGCAGTTCCCACAAGCAGCCCCAGCATTTT. This translates into CASSSHKQPQHF.

This clonotype was counted ten times or more. The rearrangement links TRBV5-1 to TRBJ2-6; TRBD1 matches 8 bases. Trimming took 7 bases from V and 0 from J; bases not matched to a gene: 6. CDR3 size: 16 residues. Germline CDR1 is SGHRS and CDR2 is YFSETQ. CDR3 bases: TGCGCCAGCGGACAGGGCCCCCTCTCTGGGGCCAACGTCCTGACTTTC. It is translated as CASGQGPLSGANVLTF.

This clonotype was observed many times. This chain joins TRBV9 and TRBJ2-7; D may be TRBD2 (6 bases). CDR3 length equals 14 residues. Germline V CDR1 and CDR2: SGDLS, YYNGEE. Trimming pared 0 bases from V and 4 bases from J, leaving 11 bases between. In DNA form, the CDR3 reads TGTGCCAGCAGCGTAGGTCCGGGACTGTACGAGCAGTACTTC. Protein: CASSVGPGLYEQYF.

In this sample, this clonotype turned up many times. The V gene is TRBV19, the J gene TRBJ2-1; 9 bases align to TRBD2. Losses at the gene ends were 6 bases for V and 5 bases for J; bases not matched to a gene: 8. This CDR3 has 15 residues. Germline V gene lookup returns CDR1 LNHDA and CDR2 SQIVND (reference sequence). The chain's CDR3 is CASSLSGSFHNEQFF. CDR3 nucleotide sequence: TGTGCCAGTAGCCTTAGCGGGAGCTTCCACAATGAGCAGTTCTTC.

The chain recombines TRBV11-1 with TRBJ2-1; 8 bases align to TRBD2. V was clipped by 0 bases and J by 6 bases; unmatched bases: 13. The CDR3 totals 18 residues. Germline V gene lookup returns CDR1 SGHAT and CDR2 FQDESV (reference sequence). The CDR3 protein is CASSLAFGATGGPNEQFF. CDR3 coding DNA: TGTGCCAGCAGCTTAGCGTTTGGGGCGACGGGAGGGCCCAATGAGCAGTTCTTC. Supplemented by reference TRBV11-1 and TRBJ2-1, the full variable domain reads EAEVAQSPRYKITEKSQAVAFWCDPISGHATLYWYRQILGQGPELLVQFQDESVVDDSQLPKDRFSAERLKGVDSTLKIQPAELGDSAMYLCASSLAFGATGGPNEQFFGPGTRLTVL.

This clonotype has more than one count but fewer than ten. It is unclear where the CDR3 begins or ends on the DNA, so no DNA is shown, and the CDR3 is as TCRdb lists it. The chain carries TRBV12-3 or TRBV12-4 and TRBJ2-4; TRBD1, the table's D call, lacks a check against the DNA. The CDR3 has 13 residues if both end residues are counted. The CDR3 protein is CASSSSGANIQYF.

This clonotype was detected many times. The V gene is TRBV12-3 or TRBV12-4, the J gene TRBJ2-2; D gene uncertain. Trimming removed 1 base from V and 5 bases from J, with 8 bases in between. CDR3 length: 14 amino acids. CDR3 coding DNA: TGTGCCAGCAGTTTAGAAGTGGGTACCGGGGAGCTGTTTTTT. Protein: CASSLEVGTGELFF.

This clonotype was observed at least ten times. The rearrangement uses TRBV20-1 and TRBJ2-5; TRBD2 agrees at 8 bases. The CDR3 covers 17 residues. CDR1 is DFQATT, CDR2 SNEGSKA, per germline (reference sequence). V shed 1 base, J shed 2 bases, and the junction held 12 bases outside the gene matches. CDR3 amino acids: CSARGSIGRAGQETQYF. CDR3 coding DNA: TGCAGTGCTAGAGGTTCGATCGGGAGGGCAGGTCAAGAGACCCAGTACTTC.

This clonotype was seen repeatedly, ten times or more. V is TRBV28 and J is TRBJ2-3, with TRBD1 matching 8 bases. The CDR3 loop spans 14 amino acids. With V trimmed by 6 bases and J by 1 base, 3 bases remained unmatched. Germline V gene lookup returns CDR1 MDHEN and CDR2 SYDVKM. CDR3 amino acids: CASRSGGRTDTQYF. Here the CDR3 DNA reads TGTGCCAGCAGGTCAGGGGGCCGCACAGATACGCAGTATTTT. Using reference TRBV28 and TRBJ2-3 for the parts outside the CDR3, the full variable domain is DVKVTQSSRYLVKRTGEKVFLECVQDMDHENMFWYRQDPGLGLRLIYFSYDVKMKEKGDIPEGYSVSREKKERFSLILESASTNQTSMYLCASRSGGRTDTQYFGPGTRLTVL.